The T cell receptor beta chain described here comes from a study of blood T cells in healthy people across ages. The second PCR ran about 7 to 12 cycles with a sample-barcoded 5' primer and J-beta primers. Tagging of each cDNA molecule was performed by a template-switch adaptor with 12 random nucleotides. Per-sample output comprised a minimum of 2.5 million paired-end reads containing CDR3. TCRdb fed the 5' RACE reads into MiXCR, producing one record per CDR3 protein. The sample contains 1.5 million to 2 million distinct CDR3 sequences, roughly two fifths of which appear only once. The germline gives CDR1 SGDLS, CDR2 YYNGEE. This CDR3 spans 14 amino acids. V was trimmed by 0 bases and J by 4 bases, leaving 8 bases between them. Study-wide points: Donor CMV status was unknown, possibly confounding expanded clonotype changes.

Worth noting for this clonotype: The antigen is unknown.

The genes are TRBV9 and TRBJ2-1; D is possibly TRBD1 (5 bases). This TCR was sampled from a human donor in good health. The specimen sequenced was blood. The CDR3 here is CASSVGGQYNEQFF. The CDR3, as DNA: TGTGCCAGCAGCGTAGGGGGCCAGTACAATGAGCAGTTCTTC.